Below, 19 T cell receptor beta chains from the same sample are listed, as sequenced in a study of shared clonotypes between healthy human individuals. Libraries were prepared by immunoSEQ multiplex PCR; TCRdb keeps only in-frame clonotypes and omits some of them. Of 2 million or so clones listed, about 95% were seen once; the top ten hold 0.9% to 1.3%. Naive CD8 cells were CD45RO-negative, positively selected for CCR7, excluding terminally differentiated effector memory CD45RA+ cells. Sequencing input: naive CD8+ T cells sorted from blood. These receptors were collected from a young man in good health.

This clone has a single count. CDR3: CARDRAMDYGYTF. In nucleotides, the CDR3 is TGTGCGCGGGACAGGGCGATGGACTATGGCTACACCTTC. The rearrangement uses TRBV30 and TRBJ1-2; TRBD1 aligns across 9 bases. CDR3 length equals 13 residues. From germline, CDR1 is GTSNPN and CDR2 SVGIG (reference sequence).

V and J are TRBV7-9 and TRBJ2-3; 7 bases fit TRBD1. The V gene's germline CDR1 is SEHNR and CDR2 FQNEAQ (reference sequence). The CDR3 covers 16 residues. The junction had 9 bases not matched to a gene; V was cut back by 5 bases and J by 1 base. This CDR3 is CASSRPYTGGTDTQYF. Written as DNA, the CDR3 is TGTGCCAGCAGCAGACCCTATACAGGGGGCACAGATACGCAGTATTTT.

The V gene is TRBV19, the J gene TRBJ1-4; perhaps TRBD1 as D (5 bases). V lost 6 bases and J 0 bases, leaving 17 bases between the germline ends. This CDR3 is 17 amino acids long. Germline V lookup: CDR1 LNHDA, CDR2 SQIVND (reference sequence). The CDR3, as DNA: TGTGCCAGTAGCAAGAGGGTTGACAGCCCAACTAATGAAAAACTGTTTTTT. Amino acids: CASSKRVDSPTNEKLFF.

The J gene is TRBJ2-7, the V gene TRBV7-8; 7 nucleotides agree with TRBD1. Per the germline V gene, CDR1 is SGHVS and CDR2 is FQNEAQ. V trimming: 1 base; J trimming: 5 bases; junction bases outside the gene matches: 8. This CDR3 region has 15 residues. The CDR3 here is CASSLGQGISDEQYF. The CDR3 bases are TGTGCCAGCAGCTTAGGACAGGGCATATCGGACGAGCAGTACTTC.

The chain uses TRBV7-6 and TRBJ1-1; TRBD1 is a possible D gene (5 bases). Germline-derived CDR1 and CDR2 are SGHVS and FNYEAQ. This CDR3 is 17 amino acids long. Deletions cut 1 base from V and 3 bases from J, with 18 bases between. CDR3 nucleotides: TGTGCCAGCAGCTTAGGCTCGGAGGGGCGGCAGTACACTGAAGCTTTCTTT. Translating it yields CASSLGSEGRQYTEAFF.

The gene calls are TRBV27 and TRBJ2-5; 13 bases are a match to TRBD2. Germline CDR1 MNHEY, CDR2 SMNVEV (reference sequence). The CDR3 length is 14 residues. J lost 5 bases, V lost 9 bases, and 6 bases had no gene match. CDR3 loop: CASTSGGARETQYF. CDR3 nucleotides: TGTGCCAGTACTAGCGGGGGGGCGCGGGAGACCCAGTACTTC.

This sequence joins TRBV29-1 and TRBJ2-7; either TRBD1 or TRBD2 may supply D (5 bases each). The V and J ends lost 7 bases and 3 bases respectively, with 16 bases between them. The CDR3 contains 13 residues. Germline V gene lookup returns CDR1 SQVTM and CDR2 ANQGSEA. CDR3 protein: CSAELGTSYEQYF. Here the CDR3 DNA reads TGCAGCGCGGAACTTGGGACCAGCTACGAGCAGTACTTC.

The table lists this clone with a count of one. The rearrangement links TRBV27 to TRBJ2-7; 10 bases are a match to TRBD2. The germline CDR1 and CDR2 sequences are MNHEY and SMNVEV (reference sequence). The J segment lost 2 bases and the V segment lost 5 bases, leaving 3 bases of the junction unmatched. The CDR3 runs to 14 residues. In DNA form, the CDR3 reads TGTGCCAGCAGTGTAGCGGGAGGACCCTACGAGCAGTACTTC. Translation gives CASSVAGGPYEQYF.

This sequence joins TRBV10-3 and TRBJ2-2; 7 bases match TRBD2. The CDR3 sequence is 18 residues long. Trimming at V came to 3 bases and at J to 0 bases, leaving 10 bases not matched to a gene. Germline CDR1 and CDR2: ENHRY and SYGVKD. CDR3 bases: TGTGCCATCAGTGATAACTCTCCCCTAGCGGCGAACACCGGGGAGCTGTTTTTT. Translated: CAISDNSPLAANTGELFF.

A word on this clone: The sample carries other DNA sequences with the same CDR3. This chain uses TRBV7-8 with TRBJ2-1; D remains ambiguous. The CDR3 has 12 residues. V lost 1 base to trimming and J lost 10 bases, with 8 bases between them. Germline CDR1 is SGHVS and CDR2 is FQNEAQ. The CDR3 coding sequence is TGTGCCAGCAGCTTAGGAGGAGAAGAGCAGTTCTTC. This gives the protein CASSLGGEEQFF.

The V and J genes are TRBV27 and TRBJ2-3; 12 bases fit TRBD2. Germline CDR1 is MNHEY and CDR2 is SMNVEV (reference sequence). Trimming took 6 bases from V and 3 from J; bases not matched to a gene: 7. The CDR3 covers 16 residues. In nucleotides, the CDR3 is TGTGCCAGCAGCTACGGACTAGCGGGATTGACAGATACGCAGTATTTT. Translation: CASSYGLAGLTDTQYF.

This rearrangement joins TRBV7-9 to TRBJ2-7, with 8 bases that match TRBD1. This CDR3 comprises 14 residues. CDR1 is SEHNR and CDR2 is FQNEAQ in the germline V gene (reference sequence). V shed 5 bases, J shed 5 bases, and the junction held 8 bases outside the gene matches. In DNA form, the CDR3 reads TGTGCCAGCAGCCCCCCGGGACAGGTCCACGAGCAGTACTTC. Its protein product is CASSPPGQVHEQYF.

Regarding this clone: At the DNA level, this CDR3 is encoded by other sequences in the same sample as well. V is TRBV9 and J is TRBJ2-3; 11 nucleotides agree with TRBD2. Germline lookup yields CDR1 SGDLS and CDR2 YYNGEE. The CDR3 covers 16 residues. J lost 0 bases, V lost 3 bases, and 3 bases had no gene match. The CDR3 nucleotides read TGTGCCAGCAGCGCAGGACTAGCGGGTAGCACAGATACGCAGTATTTT. The encoded protein is CASSAGLAGSTDTQYF.

The chain couples TRBV28 to TRBJ1-1; no clear D. Per germline, CDR1 MDHEN and CDR2 SYDVKM. The CDR3 is 15 amino acids. V lost 3 bases, J lost 4 bases, and 15 bases lay in between. CDR3: CASSFNLSPATEAFF. CDR3 in DNA: TGTGCCAGCAGTTTTAACCTCTCTCCGGCCACTGAAGCTTTCTTT. Supplemented by reference TRBV28 and TRBJ1-1, the full variable domain reads DVKVTQSSRYLVKRTGEKVFLECVQDMDHENMFWYRQDPGLGLRLIYFSYDVKMKEKGDIPEGYSVSREKKERFSLILESASTNQTSMYLCASSFNLSPATEAFFGQGTRLTVV.

The chain is built from TRBV30 and TRBJ1-5, with D perhaps TRBD1 (5 bases). Deletions cut 0 bases from V and 0 bases from J, with 6 bases between. In germline, CDR1 is GTSNPN, CDR2 SVGIG (reference sequence). The CDR3 runs 14 residues. In DNA form, the CDR3 reads TGTGCCTGGAGTGTAGGGGTTAGCAATCAGCCCCAGCATTTT. Protein sequence: CAWSVGVSNQPQHF.

This clone was picked up a small number of times. The genes are TRBV6-5 and TRBJ2-2; perhaps TRBD2 as D (7 bases). This CDR3 contains 16 residues. Trimming left V 6 bases short and J 5 bases short, with 19 bases between. CDR1 is MNHEY, CDR2 SVGAGI, per germline. The CDR3 protein is CASSYREGGGTGELFF. The CDR3 nucleotides read TGTGCCAGCAGCTACCGAGAGGGAGGGGGAACCGGGGAGCTGTTTTTT.

The rearrangement links TRBV6-1 to TRBJ1-2, with TRBD1 matching 7 bases. Germline V CDR1 and CDR2: MNHNS, SASEGT. The V and J ends lost 6 bases and 4 bases, in that order; junction bases with no gene match: 11. The CDR3 consists of 15 residues. The CDR3, as DNA: TGTGCCAGCAGCGAGGATAGGGGGCTGGCCTATGGCTACACCTTC. This encodes CASSEDRGLAYGYTF.

The rearrangement joins TRBV19 to TRBJ2-5; no definite D call. V was trimmed by 5 bases and J by 4 bases, leaving 17 bases between them. The CDR3 is 15 amino acids. Germline lookup yields CDR1 LNHDA and CDR2 SQIVND (reference sequence). CDR3 sequence (DNA): TGTGCCAGTAGTTTCGTTCCGGGCCGCGGAGAGACCCAGTACTTC. Residues: CASSFVPGRGETQYF.

The chain carries TRBV9 and TRBJ1-2; D is ambiguous. V was pared by 1 base and J by 0 bases, with 4 bases between. The CDR3 runs to 13 residues. Germline V gene data show CDR1 as SGDLS and CDR2 as YYNGEE. The CDR3 DNA reads TGTGCCAGCAGCGTAAACGCTAACTATGGCTACACCTTC. This sequence encodes CASSVNANYGYTF.